The clone carrying this TCR beta chain was seen ten or more times. Its target is not known. Investigators amplified TCR beta CDR3 regions from RNA transcripts. RT-PCR in the first round used HTBI primers; a second-round multiplex PCR followed. TCRdb redid the calling of the multiplex PCR reads with MiXCR, one entry per CDR3 protein. The data contain 400,000 or so distinct CDR3 sequences, 15% of them singletons. This record belongs to a study of Graves' ophthalmopathy and Graves' hyperthyroidism. Study information: At initial diagnosis, peripheral blood was obtained, and this preceded any treatment. The study's findings and limits: Ophthalmopathy versus stable hyperthyroidism: 13-signature model gave under 90% sensitivity, less than 83% specificity.

This CDR3 spans 12 amino acids. Germline-derived CDR1 and CDR2 are SGHKS and YYEKEE (reference sequence). V was cut by 4 bases and J by 6 bases, with 10 bases left in between. The TCR comes from a woman between 18 and 29 years old with stable Graves' hyperthyroidism. The genes are TRBV5-5 and TRBJ1-1; D not certain. The sequenced sample was peripheral blood. CDR3 nucleotide sequence: TGTGCCAGCAGCCCAGGACTCCCTGAAGCTTTCTTT. Translation: CASSPGLPEAFF. The full variable domain, completed using reference TRBV5-5 and TRBJ1-1, is DAGVTQSPTHLIKTRGQQVTLRCSPISGHKSVSWYQQVLGQGPQFIFQYYEKEERGRGNFPDRFSARQFPNYSSELNVNALLLGDSALYLCASSPGLPEAFFGQGTRLTVV.